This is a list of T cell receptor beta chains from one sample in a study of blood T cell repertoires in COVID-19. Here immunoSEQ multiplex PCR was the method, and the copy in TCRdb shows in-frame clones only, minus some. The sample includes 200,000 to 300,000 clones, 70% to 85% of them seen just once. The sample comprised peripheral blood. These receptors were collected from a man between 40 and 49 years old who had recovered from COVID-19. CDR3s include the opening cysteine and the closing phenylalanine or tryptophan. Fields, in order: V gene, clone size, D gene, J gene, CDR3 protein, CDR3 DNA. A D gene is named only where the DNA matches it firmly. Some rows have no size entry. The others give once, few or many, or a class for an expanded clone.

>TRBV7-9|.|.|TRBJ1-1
CASSLELGRGNTEAFF
TGTGCCAGCAGCTTAGAATTGGGTAGGGGTAACACTGAAGCTTTCTTT
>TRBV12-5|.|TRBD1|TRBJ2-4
CASGKGQGTNIQYF
TGTGCTAGTGGTAAAGGACAGGGGACAAACATTCAGTACTTC
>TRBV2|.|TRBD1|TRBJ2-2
CASQGEGTGELFF
TGTGCCAGCCAGGGGGAAGGGACCGGGGAGCTGTTTTTT
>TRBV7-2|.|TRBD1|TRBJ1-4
CASSLAGGNEKLFF
TGTGCCAGCAGCTTAGCAGGGGGCAACGAAAAACTGTTTTTT
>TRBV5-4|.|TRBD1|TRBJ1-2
CASSLQDRTYGYTF
TGTGCCAGCAGCCTGCAGGACAGGACTTATGGCTACACCTTC
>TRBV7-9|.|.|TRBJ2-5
CASSLAGWKGPQETQYF
TGTGCCAGCAGCTTGGCAGGTTGGAAGGGGCCCCAAGAGACCCAGTACTTC
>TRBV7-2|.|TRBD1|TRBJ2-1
CASSQDRDHNEQFF
TGTGCCAGCAGCCAAGACAGGGACCACAATGAGCAGTTCTTC
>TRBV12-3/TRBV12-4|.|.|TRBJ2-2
CASSFFSGELFF
TGTGCCAGCAGTTTCTTCTCCGGGGAGCTGTTTTTT
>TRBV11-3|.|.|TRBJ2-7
CASSLGQDRDSYEQYF
TGTGCCAGCAGCTTAGGGCAGGACCGGGACTCCTACGAGCAGTACTTC
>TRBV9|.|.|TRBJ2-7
CASSVGGGMNEQYF
TGTGCCAGCAGCGTAGGAGGCGGGATGAACGAGCAGTACTTC
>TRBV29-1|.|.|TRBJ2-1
CSVEGGGATYNEQFF
TGCAGCGTTGAAGGCGGCGGTGCCACCTACAATGAGCAGTTCTTC
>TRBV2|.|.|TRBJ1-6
CASNGQGGSPLHF
TGTGCCAGCAACGGGCAGGGAGGTTCACCCCTCCACTTT
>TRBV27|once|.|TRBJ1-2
CASSLDPQGPYGYTF
TGTGCCAGCAGTTTGGATCCCCAGGGTCCCTATGGCTACACCTTC
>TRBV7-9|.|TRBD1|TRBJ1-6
CASSPQGANSPLHF
TGTGCCAGCAGCCCCCAGGGGGCGAATTCACCCCTCCACTTT
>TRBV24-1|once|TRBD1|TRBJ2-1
CATSDRAGTGAHEQFF
TGTGCCACCAGTGACCGGGCCGGGACAGGGGCCCATGAGCAGTTCTTC
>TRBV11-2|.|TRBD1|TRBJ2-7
CASSARDRGYYEQYF
TGTGCCAGCAGCGCCCGGGACAGGGGTTATTACGAGCAGTACTTC
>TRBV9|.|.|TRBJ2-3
CASSVSGGTDTQYF
TGTGCCAGCAGCGTTTCGGGGGGCACAGATACGCAGTATTTT
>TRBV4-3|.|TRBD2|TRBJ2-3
CASSHPAGTSMDTQYF
TGCGCCAGCAGCCATCCAGCGGGGACTAGTATGGATACGCAGTATTTT
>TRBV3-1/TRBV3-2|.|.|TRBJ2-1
CASTSGGTPSFF
TGTGCCAGCACCTCAGGGGGGACCCCCTCGTTCTTC
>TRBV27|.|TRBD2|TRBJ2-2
CASNSGRGFVRAGELFF
TGTGCCAGCAACAGCGGGAGGGGATTCGTACGGGCCGGGGAGCTGTTTTTT
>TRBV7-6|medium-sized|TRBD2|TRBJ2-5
CASSLWSGGGQETQYF
TGTGCCAGCAGCTTATGGAGCGGGGGCGGCCAAGAGACCCAGTACTTC
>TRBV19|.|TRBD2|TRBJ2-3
CASRNLGGGDTQYF
TGTGCCAGTCGGAACCTCGGGGGGGGAGATACGCAGTATTTT
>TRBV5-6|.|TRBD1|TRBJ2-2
CASSRVQGAVTGELFF
TGTGCCAGCAGCAGAGTACAGGGGGCGGTCACCGGGGAGCTGTTTTTT
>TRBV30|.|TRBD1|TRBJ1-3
CAWAPGQAHGTIYF
TGTGCCTGGGCTCCGGGACAGGCCCATGGCACCATATATTTT
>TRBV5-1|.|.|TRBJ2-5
CASSLAGNQETQYF
TGCGCCAGCAGCTTGGCGGGAAACCAAGAGACCCAGTACTTC
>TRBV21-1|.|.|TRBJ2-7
CASSRSPYEQYF
TGTGCCAGCAGCAGAAGCCCCTACGAGCAGTACTTC
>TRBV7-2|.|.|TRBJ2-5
CASSLVPWVQGSKETQYF
TGTGCCAGCAGCTTAGTACCCTGGGTACAGGGCTCGAAAGAGACCCAGTACTTC